This T cell receptor beta chain was recorded in a study of shared clonotypes between healthy human individuals. Turning to this clone: Antigen specificity is unknown.

Only in-frame clones appear in the TCRdb table, and some are missing; sequencing was by immunoSEQ multiplex PCR. This sample has around 2,000,000 clones, with about 95% found just once. Regarding the study as a whole: Some naive CD4 clonotypes, about 5%, turned up in common across several donors. The sole specimen, blood, was sampled, and tissue repertoires likely differ. An anticipated effect of sequencing depth on clonotype sharing among donors was recognized.

Between the trimmed V and J ends, which lost 0 bases and 1 base, there was a span of 13 bases. Per germline, CDR1 MNHEY and CDR2 SVGAGI. The CDR3 consists of 16 residues. Selected positively for CCR7 and CD45RO-negative, naive CD8 cells excluded terminally differentiated effector memory CD45RA+ cells. The receptor's source is a young man in good health. What was sequenced was naive CD8+ T cells sorted from blood. The chain employs TRBV6-5 and TRBJ2-7; D possibly corresponds to TRBD1 (5 bases). CDR3 amino acids: CASSYSVGHRSYEQYF. In DNA, the CDR3 is TGTGCCAGCAGTTACTCCGTAGGACACCGATCCTACGAGCAGTACTTC.